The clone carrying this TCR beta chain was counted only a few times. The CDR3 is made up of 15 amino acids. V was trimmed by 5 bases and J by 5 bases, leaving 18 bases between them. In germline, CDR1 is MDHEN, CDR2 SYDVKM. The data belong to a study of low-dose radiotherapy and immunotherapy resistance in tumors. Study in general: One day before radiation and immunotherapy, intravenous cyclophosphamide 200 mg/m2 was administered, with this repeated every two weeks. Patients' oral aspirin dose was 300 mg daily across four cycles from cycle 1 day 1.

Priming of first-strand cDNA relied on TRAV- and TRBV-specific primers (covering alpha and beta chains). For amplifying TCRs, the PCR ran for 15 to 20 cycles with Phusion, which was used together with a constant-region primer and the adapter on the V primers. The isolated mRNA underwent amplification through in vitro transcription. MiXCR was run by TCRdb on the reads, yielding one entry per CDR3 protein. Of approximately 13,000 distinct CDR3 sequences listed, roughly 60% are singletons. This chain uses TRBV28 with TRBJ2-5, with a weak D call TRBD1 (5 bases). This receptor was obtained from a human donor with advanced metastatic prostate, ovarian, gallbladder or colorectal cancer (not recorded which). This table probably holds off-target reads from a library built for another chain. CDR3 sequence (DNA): TGTGCCAGCAGTCAGCCTGCCCAGGGTTGGGAGACCCAGTACTTC. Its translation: CASSQPAQGWETQYF.